Listed below are T cell receptor beta chains from one sample, sequenced in a study of cytomegalovirus exposure and HLA in healthy donors. Assay: immunoSEQ multiplex PCR; the TCRdb copy retains only in-frame clones and omits some. Here the sample spans around 220,000 clones, 75% being singletons. The specimen was PBMCs. These receptors originate from a woman in her 30s in good health and CMV-seronegative. Each CDR3 is given with its conserved first and last residue. A D gene is named only where the DNA matches it firmly. The listing skips clone size in some rows; elsewhere it reads once, few, many or a size class.

TRBJ2-3 | NA | TRBV19 | NA | TGTGCCAGTAGTGAGGTTAGCCAAGATACGCAGTATTTT | CASSEVSQDTQYF
TRBJ2-7 | NA | TRBV5-1 | TRBD2 | TGCGCCAGCAGCTTGGGCGGGGGGAACTACGAGCAGTACTTC | CASSLGGGNYEQYF
TRBJ1-1 | NA | TRBV7-3 | TRBD1 | TGTGCCAGCAGTCGTACAGGGGCTCCCACTGAAGCTTTCTTT | CASSRTGAPTEAFF
TRBJ2-1 | NA | TRBV9 | TRBD2 | TGTGCCAGCAGCGTACAGACTAGCGGGAGATTTGGTGAGCAGTTCTTC | CASSVQTSGRFGEQFF
TRBJ2-3 | once | TRBV11-1 | NA | TGTGACAGCAGCCAGACGGTGGGGGGGCGCAGACCAGATACGCAGTATTTT | CDSSQTVGGRRPDTQYF
TRBJ2-6 | once | TRBV2 | NA | TGTGCCAGCAGGGAGGGGTCTGAAGCTGGGGCCAACGTCCTGACTTTC | CASREGSEAGANVLTF
TRBJ2-1 | few | TRBV29-1 | TRBD1 | TGCAGCGCCGGGGAGGCAGGGGGCATAAATGAGCAGTTCTTC | CSAGEAGGINEQFF
TRBJ1-5 | NA | TRBV5-6 | NA | TGTGCCAGCAGCTTGGGGGGGGTCCCCCAGCCCCAGCATTTT | CASSLGGVPQPQHF
TRBJ2-3 | NA | TRBV9 | NA | TGTGCCAGCAGCGCAAGTAGGGGGACAGATACGCAGTATTTT | CASSASRGTDTQYF
TRBJ2-3 | once | TRBV6-6 | TRBD1 | TGTGCCAGCAGTTTGGGAACAGGGGGCGCAGATACGCAGTATTTT | CASSLGTGGADTQYF
TRBJ1-2 | NA | TRBV6-1 | NA | TGTGCCAGCAGCTATTCACTTACAGGGTCCTATGGCTACACCTTC | CASSYSLTGSYGYTF
TRBJ2-7 | NA | TRBV5-1 | TRBD2 | TGCGCCAGCAGCTCCGGACTAGCGGGAGGGAACGAGCAGTACTTC | CASSSGLAGGNEQYF
TRBJ2-3 | NA | TRBV5-1 | TRBD2 | TGCGCCAGCACCCTGCCGGGACTAGCGGGGACAACAGATACGCAGTATTTT | CASTLPGLAGTTDTQYF
TRBJ1-4 | NA | TRBV2 | NA | TGTGCCAGCACGCTTCTAGGAACTAATGAAAAACTGTTTTTT | CASTLLGTNEKLFF
TRBJ1-2 | NA | TRBV5-4 | NA | TGTGCCAGCAGCTTGGTTGGGGCTAAGGGCTATGGCTACACCTTC | CASSLVGAKGYGYTF
TRBJ1-1 | once | TRBV19 | NA | TGTGCCAGTAGTATAGACGACTCAGGGGTCACTGAAGCTTTCTTT | CASSIDDSGVTEAFF
TRBJ2-6 | NA | TRBV28 | TRBD1 | TGTGCCAGCAGCTACAGGGGCTCTGGGGCCAACGTCCTGACTTTC | CASSYRGSGANVLTF
TRBJ2-1 | NA | TRBV7-8 | TRBD2 | TGTGCCAGCAGCTTAAGGGTAGCGGGCCTCTACAATGGGCAGTTCTTC | CASSLRVAGLYNGQFF
TRBJ1-3 | NA | TRBV5-1 | NA | TGCGCCAGCAGCTTGGTCCTGGGGCCTGGAAACACCATATATTTT | CASSLVLGPGNTIYF
TRBJ2-1 | NA | TRBV11-2 | TRBD2 | TGTGCCAGCAGCTTATCGGGCGGGAGGTCCTACAATGAGCAGTTCTTC | CASSLSGGRSYNEQFF
TRBJ2-7 | NA | TRBV7-3 | NA | TGTGCCAGCAGCCTCTCGGGACAAAACTCCGAGCAGTACTTC | CASSLSGQNSEQYF
TRBJ2-1 | NA | TRBV29-1 | TRBD2 | TGCAGCGTTGATCTAGCGGGAGGGTACAATGAGCAGTTCTTC | CSVDLAGGYNEQFF
TRBJ2-2 | NA | TRBV7-3 | TRBD1 | TGTGCCAGCAGCACGGGGACAGGGGGTAACACCGGGGAGCTGTTTTTT | CASSTGTGGNTGELFF
TRBJ2-6 | NA | TRBV19 | NA | TGTGCCAGTAACCAGGGACAAAGGGGAGCTGGGGCCAACGTCCTGACTTTC | CASNQGQRGAGANVLTF
TRBJ1-2 | NA | TRBV12-5 | NA | TGTGCTAGTGGTTTGGACAGTTGGAACTATGGCTACACCTTC | CASGLDSWNYGYTF
TRBJ1-1 | NA | TRBV7-3 | NA | TGTGCCAGCAGCTTAAACGCGGCGGGGGGCACTGAAGCTTTCTTT | CASSLNAAGGTEAFF
TRBJ2-7 | few | TRBV30 | TRBD1 | TGTGCCTGGAGTCATGGGGACAGGGGAACCTACGAGCAGTACTTC | CAWSHGDRGTYEQYF
TRBJ1-3 | NA | TRBV11-2 | NA | TGTGCCAGCGGCTTTGGCATCTCTGGAAACACCATATATTTT | CASGFGISGNTIYF
TRBJ2-6 | NA | TRBV5-8 | NA | TGTGCCAGCAGCCCGACACAGGGTCCCCGGGGGGCCAACGTCCTGACTTTC | CASSPTQGPRGANVLTF
TRBJ1-1 | NA | TRBV29-1 | NA | TGCAGCGTTTGGGTTGCGGGAACGAACACTGAAGCTTTCTTT | CSVWVAGTNTEAFF
TRBJ2-1 | NA | TRBV9 | TRBD2 | TGTGCCAGCAGCGTACGGCGGGAGGGCGGGGACAATGAGCAGTTCTTC | CASSVRREGGDNEQFF
TRBJ1-2 | NA | TRBV2 | NA | TGTGCCAGCACGCTGGGGGCGGACTATGGCTACACCTTC | CASTLGADYGYTF
TRBJ2-7 | NA | TRBV7-9 | NA | TGTGTCAGCAGCTTAGTAGGGGCTAGTCAGGGGTTAGGCGAGCAGTACTTC | CVSSLVGASQGLGEQYF
TRBJ1-1 | NA | TRBV7-9 | TRBD1 | TGTGCCAGCAGCGAGCAGGGGGCTGAGGGAGCTTTCTTT | CASSEQGAEGAFF
TRBJ1-1 | NA | TRBV9 | NA | TGTGCCAGCAGCGTACTTACGAGTTCCACTGAAGCTTTCTTT | CASSVLTSSTEAFF
TRBJ1-5 | NA | TRBV5-1 | NA | TGCGCCAGCAGCTTGTCGGCGGGGGGCAATCAGCCCCAGCATTTT | CASSLSAGGNQPQHF
TRBJ2-3 | NA | TRBV7-8 | TRBD2 | TGTGCCAGCAGCTTAGGACTAGCGGCGCAGGATACGCAGTATTTT | CASSLGLAAQDTQYF
TRBJ2-7 | NA | TRBV11-2 | NA | TGTGCCAGCAGCTCAATTGGGACATCTTCCTACGAGCAGTACTTC | CASSSIGTSSYEQYF
TRBJ2-3 | few | TRBV19 | NA | TGTGCCAGTAGTTTAGCCTTAGGGGGGGTGCTGGTAGATACGCAGTATTTT | CASSLALGGVLVDTQYF
TRBJ2-3 | NA | TRBV18 | TRBD2 | TGTGCCAGCTCACCAGCGTCAACGGGAGGAGGGGATACGCAGTATTTT | CASSPASTGGGDTQYF
TRBJ2-7 | NA | TRBV2 | NA | TGTGCCACTAGAGGGGGTCCTTACGAGCAGTACTTC | CATRGGPYEQYF
TRBJ1-2 | NA | TRBV6-5 | TRBD1 | TGTGCCAGCAGTTCCCGGTTGGACAGGGCAACCGGTGGCTACACCTTC | CASSSRLDRATGGYTF
TRBJ2-7 | NA | TRBV19 | NA | TGTGCCAGTAGTATAGTCGCCGAGAGCTCCTACGAGCAGTACTTC | CASSIVAESSYEQYF
TRBJ2-5 | NA | TRBV6-1 | NA | TGTGCCAGCACCCGAGCTCGGGGCCAAGAGACCCAGTACTTC | CASTRARGQETQYF
TRBJ1-3 | NA | TRBV7-6 | NA | TGTGCCAGCAGCTTAATCGAGACAGGCTACTCTGGAAACACCATATATTTT | CASSLIETGYSGNTIYF
TRBJ2-7 | once | TRBV28 | NA | TGTGCCAGCAGTTTAGGGGCCAACTACGAGCAGTACTTC | CASSLGANYEQYF
TRBJ1-4 | once | TRBV19 | NA | TGTGCCAGTATGGCAGGAACTAATGAAAAACTGTTTTTT | CASMAGTNEKLFF
TRBJ2-7 | NA | TRBV6-6 | NA | TGTGCCAGCAGTTTGGAGGGGAGCTCCTACGAGCAGTACTTC | CASSLEGSSYEQYF
TRBJ1-2 | NA | TRBV6-1 | TRBD1 | TGTGCCAGCACAGGACAGGGGGGCGCATATGGCTACACCTTC | CASTGQGGAYGYTF
TRBJ2-6 | NA | TRBV4-1 | TRBD1 | TGCGCCAGCAGTCTCTACAGGGGACCCTCTGGGGCCAACGTCCTGACTTTC | CASSLYRGPSGANVLTF
TRBJ2-7 | NA | TRBV5-1 | NA | TGCGCCAGCACCAGTGAAAGGGGAGGCTCCTACGAGCAGTACTTC | CASTSERGGSYEQYF
TRBJ2-7 | NA | TRBV7-3 | TRBD1 | TGTGCCAGCAGCCCAACAGGGGGCTGGGGCTACGAGCAGTACTTC | CASSPTGGWGYEQYF
TRBJ1-1 | once | TRBV19 | TRBD1 | TGTGCCAGTAGTCCCCGGGACAGCTCCGAAGCTTTCTTT | CASSPRDSSEAFF